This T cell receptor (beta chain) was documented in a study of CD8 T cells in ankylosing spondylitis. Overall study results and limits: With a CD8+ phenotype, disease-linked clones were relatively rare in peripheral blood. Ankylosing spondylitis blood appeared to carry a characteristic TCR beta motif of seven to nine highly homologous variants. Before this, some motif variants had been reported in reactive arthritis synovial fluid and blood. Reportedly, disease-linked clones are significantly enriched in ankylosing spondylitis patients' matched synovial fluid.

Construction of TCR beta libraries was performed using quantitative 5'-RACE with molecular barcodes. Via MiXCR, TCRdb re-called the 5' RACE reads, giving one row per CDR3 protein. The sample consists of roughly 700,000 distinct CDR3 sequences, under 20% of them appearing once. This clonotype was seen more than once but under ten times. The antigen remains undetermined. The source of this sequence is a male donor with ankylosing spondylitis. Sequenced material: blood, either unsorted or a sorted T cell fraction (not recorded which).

The CDR3 DNA sequence: TGCGCCAGCAGCCAAGGGAGACTAGCGGGGGGGCTAGAGACCCAGTACTTC. Encoded protein: CASSQGRLAGGLETQYF. V gene TRBV4-1 combines with J gene TRBJ2-5, with 14 bases that match TRBD2. The germline gives CDR1 MGHRA, CDR2 YSYEKL. The trim removed 1 base at V and 4 bases at J, leaving 5 bases unmatched. The CDR3 extends over 17 amino acids.